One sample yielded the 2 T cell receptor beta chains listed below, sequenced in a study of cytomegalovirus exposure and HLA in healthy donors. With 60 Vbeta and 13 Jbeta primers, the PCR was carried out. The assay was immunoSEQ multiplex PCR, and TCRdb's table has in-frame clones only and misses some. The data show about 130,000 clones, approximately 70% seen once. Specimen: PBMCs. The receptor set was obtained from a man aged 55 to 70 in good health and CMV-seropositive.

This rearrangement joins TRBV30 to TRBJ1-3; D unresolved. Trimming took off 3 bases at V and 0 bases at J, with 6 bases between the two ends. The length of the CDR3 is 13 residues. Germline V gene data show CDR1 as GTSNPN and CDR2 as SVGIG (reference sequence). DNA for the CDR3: TGTGCCTGGAGAATTAGCTCTGGAAACACCATATATTTT. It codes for CAWRISSGNTIYF.

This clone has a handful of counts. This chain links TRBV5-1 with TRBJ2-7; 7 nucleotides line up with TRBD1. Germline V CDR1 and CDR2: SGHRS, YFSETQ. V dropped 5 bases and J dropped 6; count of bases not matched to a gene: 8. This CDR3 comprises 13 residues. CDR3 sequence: CASRYSGQSEQYF. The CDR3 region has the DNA TGCGCCAGCAGGTACTCGGGACAGAGCGAGCAGTACTTC. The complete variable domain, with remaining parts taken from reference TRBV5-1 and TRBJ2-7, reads KAGVTQTPRYLIKTRGQQVTLSCSPISGHRSVSWYQQTPGQGLQFLFEYFSETQRNKGNFPGRFSGRQFSNSRSEMNVSTLELGDSALYLCASRYSGQSEQYFGPGTRLTVT.